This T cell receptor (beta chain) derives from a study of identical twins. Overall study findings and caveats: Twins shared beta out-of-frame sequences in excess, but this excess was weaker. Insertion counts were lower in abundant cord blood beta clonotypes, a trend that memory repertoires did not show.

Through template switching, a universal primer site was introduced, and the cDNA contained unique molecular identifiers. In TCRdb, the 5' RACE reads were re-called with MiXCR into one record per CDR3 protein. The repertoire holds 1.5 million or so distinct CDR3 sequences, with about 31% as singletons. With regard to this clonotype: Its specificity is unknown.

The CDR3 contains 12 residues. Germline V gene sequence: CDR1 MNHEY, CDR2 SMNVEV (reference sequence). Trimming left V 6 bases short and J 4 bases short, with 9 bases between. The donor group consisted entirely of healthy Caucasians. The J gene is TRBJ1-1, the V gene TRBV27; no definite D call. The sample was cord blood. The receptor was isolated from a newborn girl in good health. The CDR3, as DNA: TGTGCCAGCAGGTCTGGAGGCACTGAAGCTTTCTTT. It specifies CASRSGGTEAFF.